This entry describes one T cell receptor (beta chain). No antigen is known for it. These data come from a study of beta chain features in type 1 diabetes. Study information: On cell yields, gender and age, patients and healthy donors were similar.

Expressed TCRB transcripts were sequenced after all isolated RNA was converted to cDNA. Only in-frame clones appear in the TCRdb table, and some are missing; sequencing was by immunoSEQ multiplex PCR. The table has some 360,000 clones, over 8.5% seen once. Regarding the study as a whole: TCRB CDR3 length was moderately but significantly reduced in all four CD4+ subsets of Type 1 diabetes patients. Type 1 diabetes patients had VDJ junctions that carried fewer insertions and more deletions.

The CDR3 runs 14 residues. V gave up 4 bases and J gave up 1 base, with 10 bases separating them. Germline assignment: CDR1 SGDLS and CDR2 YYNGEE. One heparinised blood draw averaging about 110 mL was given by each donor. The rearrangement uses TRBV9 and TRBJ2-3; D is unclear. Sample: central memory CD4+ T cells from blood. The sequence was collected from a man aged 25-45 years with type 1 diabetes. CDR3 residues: CASSYQEGTDTQYF. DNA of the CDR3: TGTGCCAGCAGCTACCAGGAAGGCACAGATACGCAGTATTTT.